This is a list of T cell receptor beta chains from one sample in a study of control samples from healthy donors and cancer patients. Assay used: immunoSEQ multiplex PCR; TCRdb lists only in-frame clones, some missing. The table includes approximately 87,000 clones, more than 85% detected once. Material for sequencing was blood. Receptor source: a woman between 50 and 59 years old in good health. CDR3s leave out the opening cysteine and the closing phenylalanine or tryptophan. Some rows have no size entry. The others give once, few or many, or a class for an expanded clone.

length: 12
size: once
V: TRBV3-1/TRBV3-2
J: TRBJ1-4
CDR3: ASSQAGRNEKLF

length: 16
size: NA
V: TRBV28
J: TRBJ1-6
CDR3: ASRDRDRLTWNNSPLH

length: 14
size: NA
V: TRBV3-1/TRBV3-2
J: TRBJ2-4
CDR3: ASSPEGLAGRGIQY

length: 15
size: NA
V: TRBV6-2/TRBV6-3
J: TRBJ1-5
CDR3: ASSSGQLQPSNQPQH

length: 14
size: NA
V: TRBV6-2/TRBV6-3
J: TRBJ2-4
CDR3: ASSPVGQKDKNIQY

length: 13
size: NA
V: TRBV15
J: TRBJ1-6
CDR3: ATSRPRDINSPLH

length: 15
size: NA
V: TRBV19
J: TRBJ1-1
CDR3: ASRIHLGGGDNTEAF

length: 12
size: NA
V: TRBV4-2
J: TRBJ2-4
CDR3: ASSQAQGWNIQY

length: 13
size: NA
V: TRBV12-2
J: TRBJ2-7
CDR3: ASRLGGLAAYEQY

length: 13
size: NA
V: TRBV7-2
J: TRBJ1-3
CDR3: ASSRDDSSGNTIY

length: 13
size: NA
V: TRBV27
J: TRBJ2-7
CDR3: ASSFLGTGGNEQY

length: 11
size: NA
V: TRBV12-3/TRBV12-4
J: TRBJ1-3
CDR3: ASSSAAGNTIY

length: 12
size: once
V: TRBV7-2
J: TRBJ2-5
CDR3: ASSLVGTSGKRD

length: 13
size: NA
V: TRBV27
J: TRBJ2-2
CDR3: ASRGGDLDTGELF

length: 15
size: NA
V: TRBV7-2
J: TRBJ2-2
CDR3: ASSSSSVAGGIGELF

length: 13
size: NA
V: TRBV2
J: TRBJ1-1
CDR3: ASSENGRESTEAF

length: 11
size: NA
V: TRBV10-3
J: TRBJ2-5
CDR3: AISESMSETQY

length: 13
size: NA
V: TRBV2
J: TRBJ2-3
CDR3: ASTRRASGGDTQY

length: 15
size: NA
V: TRBV7-2
J: TRBJ2-1
CDR3: ASSTITAGGRYNEQF

length: 11
size: NA
V: TRBV11-2
J: TRBJ1-1
CDR3: ASSSWDREEAF

length: 11
size: NA
V: TRBV7-9
J: TRBJ1-1
CDR3: ASSPDSGTEAF